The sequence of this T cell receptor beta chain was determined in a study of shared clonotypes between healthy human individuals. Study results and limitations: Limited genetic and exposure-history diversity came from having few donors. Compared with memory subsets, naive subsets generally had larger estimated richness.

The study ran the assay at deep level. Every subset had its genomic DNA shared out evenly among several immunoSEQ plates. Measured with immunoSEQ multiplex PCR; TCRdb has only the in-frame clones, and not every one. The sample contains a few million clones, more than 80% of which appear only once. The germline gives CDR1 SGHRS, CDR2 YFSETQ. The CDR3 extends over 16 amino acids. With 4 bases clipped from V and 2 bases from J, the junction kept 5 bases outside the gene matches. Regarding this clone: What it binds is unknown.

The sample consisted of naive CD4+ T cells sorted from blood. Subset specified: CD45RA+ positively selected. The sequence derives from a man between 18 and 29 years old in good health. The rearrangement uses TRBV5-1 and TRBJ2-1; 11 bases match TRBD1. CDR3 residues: CASSIGQGATYNEQFF. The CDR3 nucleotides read TGCGCCAGCAGCATTGGACAGGGGGCAACCTACAATGAGCAGTTCTTC.